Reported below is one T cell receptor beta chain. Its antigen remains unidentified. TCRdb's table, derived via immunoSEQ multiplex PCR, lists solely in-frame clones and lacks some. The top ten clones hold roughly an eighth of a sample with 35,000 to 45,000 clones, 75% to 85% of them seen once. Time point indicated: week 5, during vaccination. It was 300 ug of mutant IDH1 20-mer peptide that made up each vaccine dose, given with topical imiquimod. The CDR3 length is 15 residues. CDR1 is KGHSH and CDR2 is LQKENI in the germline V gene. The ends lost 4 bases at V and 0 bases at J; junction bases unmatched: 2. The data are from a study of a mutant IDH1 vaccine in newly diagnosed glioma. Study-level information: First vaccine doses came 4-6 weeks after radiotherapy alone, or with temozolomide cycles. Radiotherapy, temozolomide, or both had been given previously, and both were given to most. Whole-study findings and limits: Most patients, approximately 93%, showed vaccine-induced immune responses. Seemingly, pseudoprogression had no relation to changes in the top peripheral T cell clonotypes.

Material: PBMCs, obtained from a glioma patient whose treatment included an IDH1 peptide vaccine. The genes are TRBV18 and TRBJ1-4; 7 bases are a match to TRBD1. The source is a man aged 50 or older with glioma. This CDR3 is CASSRTGATNEKLFF. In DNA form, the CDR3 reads TGTGCCAGCTCACGAACAGGGGCAACTAATGAAAAACTGTTTTTT.